This entry concerns a single T cell receptor (beta chain). Naive CD8 cells were CD45RO-negative, positively selected for CCR7, excluding terminally differentiated effector memory CD45RA+ cells. Sequencing used immunoSEQ multiplex PCR; TCRdb keeps in-frame clones, though not all of them. The data show 550,000 to 750,000 clones, roughly nine tenths seen once. Trimming pared 1 base from V and 8 bases from J, leaving 17 bases between. CDR1 is MGHRA and CDR2 is YSYEKL in the germline V gene. There are 16 residues in the CDR3. The sample belongs to a study of shared clonotypes between healthy human individuals.

V is TRBV4-1 and J is TRBJ1-4; D is unclear. Material: naive CD8+ T cells sorted from blood. This TCR was sampled from a man aged 25 to 40 in good health. In nucleotides, the CDR3 is TGCGCCAGCAGCCAAGTCGGGCCGGTTGAGTCGGAAAAACTGTTTTTT. This sequence encodes CASSQVGPVESEKLFF.